Here is one T cell receptor beta chain with its context. What it binds is unknown. Using immunoSEQ multiplex PCR, the repertoire was profiled, and TCRdb retains in-frame clones only, with some absent. The table has 90,000 to 120,000 clones, over 90% seen once. This record comes from a study of T cell responses to AZD1222 COVID-19 vaccine. Findings of the study overall: Dominant at 160-218 and 743-854, vaccine-associated CD4 TCRs also spanned spike. Among AZD1222 vaccinees, only 5 to 7 were seropositive at baseline. Donor demographics were predominantly white British with a female majority; clonal diversity may be underestimated.

The CDR3 runs 17 residues. J lost 0 bases, V lost 4 bases, and 8 bases had no gene match. CDR1 and CDR2 from the germline V gene are MGHDK and SYGVNS. The sequence came from an adult in good health. The sequenced sample was peripheral blood, obtained on day 0 of AZD1222 vaccination. This chain connects TRBV25-1 to TRBJ1-3, with 8 nucleotides matching TRBD1. CDR3 region: CASSVNPGTGSGNTIYF. The CDR3 nucleotides are TGTGCCAGCAGTGTTAACCCCGGGACAGGCTCTGGAAACACCATATATTTT. The whole variable domain, filled in from reference TRBV25-1 and TRBJ1-3, reads EADIYQTPRYLVIGTGKKITLECSQTMGHDKMYWYQQDPGMELHLIHYSYGVNSTEKGDLSSESTVSRIRTEHFPLTLESARPSHTSQYLCASSVNPGTGSGNTIYFGEGSWLTVV.